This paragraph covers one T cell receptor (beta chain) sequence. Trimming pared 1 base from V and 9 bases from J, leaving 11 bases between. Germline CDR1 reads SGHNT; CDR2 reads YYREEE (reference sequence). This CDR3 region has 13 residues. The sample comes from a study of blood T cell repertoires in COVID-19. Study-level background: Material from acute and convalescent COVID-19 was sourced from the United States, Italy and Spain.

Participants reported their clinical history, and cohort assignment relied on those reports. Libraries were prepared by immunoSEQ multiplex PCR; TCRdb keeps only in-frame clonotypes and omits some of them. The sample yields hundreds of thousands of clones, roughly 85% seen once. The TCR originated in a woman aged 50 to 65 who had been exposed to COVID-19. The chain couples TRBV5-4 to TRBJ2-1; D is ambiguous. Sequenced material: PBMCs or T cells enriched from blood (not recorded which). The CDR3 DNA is TGTGCCAGCAGCTTGCCCGGTCTAGGTGAGCAGTTCTTC. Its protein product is CASSLPGLGEQFF.